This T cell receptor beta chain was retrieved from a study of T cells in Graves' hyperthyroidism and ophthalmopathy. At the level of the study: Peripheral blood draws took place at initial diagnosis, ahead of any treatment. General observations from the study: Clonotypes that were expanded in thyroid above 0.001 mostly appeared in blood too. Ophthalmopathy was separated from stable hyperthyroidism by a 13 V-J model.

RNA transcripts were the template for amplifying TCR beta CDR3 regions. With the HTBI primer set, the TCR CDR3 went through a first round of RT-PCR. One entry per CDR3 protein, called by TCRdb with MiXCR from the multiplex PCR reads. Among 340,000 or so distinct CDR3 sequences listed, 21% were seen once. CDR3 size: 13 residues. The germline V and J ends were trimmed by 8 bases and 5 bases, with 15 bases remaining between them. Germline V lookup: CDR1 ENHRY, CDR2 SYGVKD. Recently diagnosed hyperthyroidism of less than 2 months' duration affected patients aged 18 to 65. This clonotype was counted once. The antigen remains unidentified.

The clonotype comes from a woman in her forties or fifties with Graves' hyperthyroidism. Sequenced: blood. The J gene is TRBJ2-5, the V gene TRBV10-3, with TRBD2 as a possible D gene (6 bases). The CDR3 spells CAISAGHLETQYF. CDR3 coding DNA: TGTGCCATCTCGGCGGGGCATCTGGAGACCCAGTACTTC.